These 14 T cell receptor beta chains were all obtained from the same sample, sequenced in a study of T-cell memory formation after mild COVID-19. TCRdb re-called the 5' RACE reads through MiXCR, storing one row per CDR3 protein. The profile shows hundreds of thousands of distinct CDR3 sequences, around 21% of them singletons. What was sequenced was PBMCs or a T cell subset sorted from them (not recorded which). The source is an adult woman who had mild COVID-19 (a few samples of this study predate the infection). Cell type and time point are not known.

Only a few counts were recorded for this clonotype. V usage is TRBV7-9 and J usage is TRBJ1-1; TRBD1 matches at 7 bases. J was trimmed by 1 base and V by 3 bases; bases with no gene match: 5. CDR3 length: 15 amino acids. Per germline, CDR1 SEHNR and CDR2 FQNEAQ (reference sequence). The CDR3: CASSFDRVQNTEAFF. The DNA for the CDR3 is TGTGCCAGCAGCTTCGACAGGGTACAGAACACTGAAGCTTTCTTT. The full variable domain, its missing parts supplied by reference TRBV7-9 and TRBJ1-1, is DTGVSQNPRHKITKRGQNVTFRCDPISEHNRLYWYRQTLGQGPEFLTYFQNEAQLEKSRLLSDRFSAERPKGSFSTLEIQRTEQGDSAMYLCASSFDRVQNTEAFFGQGTRLTVV.

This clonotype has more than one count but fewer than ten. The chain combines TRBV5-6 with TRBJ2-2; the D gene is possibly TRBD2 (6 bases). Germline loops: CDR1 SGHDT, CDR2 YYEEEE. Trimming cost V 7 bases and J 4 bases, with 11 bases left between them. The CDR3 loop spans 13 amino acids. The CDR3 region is CASCEGLTGELFF. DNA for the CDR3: TGTGCCAGCTGCGAGGGACTCACCGGGGAGCTGTTTTTT.

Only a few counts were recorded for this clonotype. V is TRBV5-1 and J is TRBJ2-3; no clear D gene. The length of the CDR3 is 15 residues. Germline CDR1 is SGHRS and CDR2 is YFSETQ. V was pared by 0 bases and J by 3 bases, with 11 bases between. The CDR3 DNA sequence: TGCGCCAGCAGCTTGGCGGTGGCCGGTACAGATACGCAGTATTTT. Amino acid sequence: CASSLAVAGTDTQYF.

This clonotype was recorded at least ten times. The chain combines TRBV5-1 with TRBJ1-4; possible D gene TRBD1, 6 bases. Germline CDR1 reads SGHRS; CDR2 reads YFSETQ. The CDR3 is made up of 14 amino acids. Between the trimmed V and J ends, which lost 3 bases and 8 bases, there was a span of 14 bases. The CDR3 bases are TGCGCCAGCAGCTCTCCCGAGGGGGGCGAAAAACTGTTTTTT. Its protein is CASSSPEGGEKLFF. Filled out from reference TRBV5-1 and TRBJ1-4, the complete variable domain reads KAGVTQTPRYLIKTRGQQVTLSCSPISGHRSVSWYQQTPGQGLQFLFEYFSETQRNKGNFPGRFSGRQFSNSRSEMNVSTLELGDSALYLCASSSPEGGEKLFFGSGTQLSVL.

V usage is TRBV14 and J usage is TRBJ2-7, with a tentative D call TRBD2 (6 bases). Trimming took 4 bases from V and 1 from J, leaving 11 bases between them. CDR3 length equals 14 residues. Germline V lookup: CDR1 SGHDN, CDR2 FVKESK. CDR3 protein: CASSPEGFSYEQYF. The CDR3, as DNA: TGTGCCAGCAGCCCGGAGGGCTTTTCCTACGAGCAGTACTTC.

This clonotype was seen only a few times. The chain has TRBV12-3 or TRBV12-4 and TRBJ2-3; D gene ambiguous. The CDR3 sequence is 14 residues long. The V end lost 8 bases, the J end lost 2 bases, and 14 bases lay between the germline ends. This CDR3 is CASCRHSYTDTQYF. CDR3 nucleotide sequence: TGTGCCAGCTGTCGACACTCTTACACAGATACGCAGTATTTT.

The CDR3 loop reads CASSRVTGTSYEQYF. DNA of the CDR3: TGTGCCAGCAGCCGCGTGACAGGGACTTCCTACGAGCAGTACTTC. V usage is TRBV7-9 and J usage is TRBJ2-7; TRBD1 is a possible D gene (7 bases). Germline V lookup: CDR1 SEHNR, CDR2 FQNEAQ (reference sequence). The CDR3 contains 15 residues. Trimming stripped 5 bases from V and 1 base from J, with 15 bases between.

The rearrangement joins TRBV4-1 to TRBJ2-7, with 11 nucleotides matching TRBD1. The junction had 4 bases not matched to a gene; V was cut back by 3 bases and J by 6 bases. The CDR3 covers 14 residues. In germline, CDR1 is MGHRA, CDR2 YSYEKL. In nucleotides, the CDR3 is TGCGCCAGCAGCCAGGTCGGGACAGGGGGCGAGCAGTACTTC. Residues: CASSQVGTGGEQYF.

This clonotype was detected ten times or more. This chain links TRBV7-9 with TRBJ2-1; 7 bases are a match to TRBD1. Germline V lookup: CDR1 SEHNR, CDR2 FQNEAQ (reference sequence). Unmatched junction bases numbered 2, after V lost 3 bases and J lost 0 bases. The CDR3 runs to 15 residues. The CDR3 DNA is TGTGCCAGCAGCTTCCGGGACAGCTCCTACAATGAGCAGTTCTTC. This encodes CASSFRDSSYNEQFF.

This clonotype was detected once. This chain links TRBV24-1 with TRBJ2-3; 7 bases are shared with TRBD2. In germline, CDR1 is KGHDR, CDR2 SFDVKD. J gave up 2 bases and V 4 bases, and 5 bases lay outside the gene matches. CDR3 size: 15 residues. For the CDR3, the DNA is TGTGCCACCAGTGACCGGGGGAGGGTCACAGATACGCAGTATTTT. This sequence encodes CATSDRGRVTDTQYF.

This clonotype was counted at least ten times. CDR3 DNA: TGTGCCAGCAGCCTCGAACGGTCCAATGAGCAGTTCTTC. It yields the protein CASSLERSNEQFF. The chain joins TRBV7-3 to TRBJ2-1; D is unresolved. This CDR3 contains 13 residues. The germline V and J ends were trimmed by 5 bases and 6 bases, with 11 bases remaining between them. Looked up from germline, CDR1 is SGHTA and CDR2 is FQGTGA.

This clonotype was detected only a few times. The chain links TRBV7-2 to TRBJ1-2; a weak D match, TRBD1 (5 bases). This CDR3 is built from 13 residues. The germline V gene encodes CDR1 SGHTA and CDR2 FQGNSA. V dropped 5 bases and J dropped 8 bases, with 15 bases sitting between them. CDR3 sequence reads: CASSPPGTWGYTF. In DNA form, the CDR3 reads TGTGCCAGCAGCCCCCCCGGGACTTGGGGCTACACCTTC.

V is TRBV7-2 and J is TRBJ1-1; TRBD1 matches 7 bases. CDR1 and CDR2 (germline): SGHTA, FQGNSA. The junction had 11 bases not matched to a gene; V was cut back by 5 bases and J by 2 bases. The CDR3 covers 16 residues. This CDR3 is CASSPAGTVGNTEAFF. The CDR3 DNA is TGTGCCAGCAGCCCGGCCGGGACAGTGGGAAACACTGAAGCTTTCTTT.

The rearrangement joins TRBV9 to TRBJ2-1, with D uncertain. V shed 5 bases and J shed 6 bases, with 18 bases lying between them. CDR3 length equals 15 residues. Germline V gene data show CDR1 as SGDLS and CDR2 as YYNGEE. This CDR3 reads CASSESGIRSNEQFF. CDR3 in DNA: TGTGCCAGCAGTGAGTCAGGTATCCGTAGCAATGAGCAGTTCTTC.